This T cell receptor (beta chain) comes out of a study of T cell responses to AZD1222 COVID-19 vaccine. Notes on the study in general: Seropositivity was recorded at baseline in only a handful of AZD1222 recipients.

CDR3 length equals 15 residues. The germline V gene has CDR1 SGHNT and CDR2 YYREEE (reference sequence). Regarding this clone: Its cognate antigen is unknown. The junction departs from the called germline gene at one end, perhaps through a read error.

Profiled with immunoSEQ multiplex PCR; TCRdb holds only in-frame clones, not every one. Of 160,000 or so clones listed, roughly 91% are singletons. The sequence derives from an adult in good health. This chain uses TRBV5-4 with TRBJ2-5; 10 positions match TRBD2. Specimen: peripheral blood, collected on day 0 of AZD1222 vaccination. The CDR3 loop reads CASSLAGAREETRYF. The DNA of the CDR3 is TGTGCCAGCAGCCTAGCGGGAGCACGGGAAGAGACCCGGTACTTC.